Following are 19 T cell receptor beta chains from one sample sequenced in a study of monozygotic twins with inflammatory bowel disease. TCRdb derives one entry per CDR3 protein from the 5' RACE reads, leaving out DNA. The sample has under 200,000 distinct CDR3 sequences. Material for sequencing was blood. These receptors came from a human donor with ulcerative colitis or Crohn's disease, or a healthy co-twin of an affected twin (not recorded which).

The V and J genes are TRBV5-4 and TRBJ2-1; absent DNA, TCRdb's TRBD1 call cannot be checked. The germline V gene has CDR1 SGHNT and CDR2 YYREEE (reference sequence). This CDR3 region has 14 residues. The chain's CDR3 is CASSLDRTYNEQFF.

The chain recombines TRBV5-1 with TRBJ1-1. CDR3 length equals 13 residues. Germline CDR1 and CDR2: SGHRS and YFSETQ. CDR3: CASSLRVGTEAFF.

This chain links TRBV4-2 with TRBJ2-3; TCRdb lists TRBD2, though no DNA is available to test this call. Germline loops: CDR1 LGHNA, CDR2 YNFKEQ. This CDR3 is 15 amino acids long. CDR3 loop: CASRQREGGLDTQYF.

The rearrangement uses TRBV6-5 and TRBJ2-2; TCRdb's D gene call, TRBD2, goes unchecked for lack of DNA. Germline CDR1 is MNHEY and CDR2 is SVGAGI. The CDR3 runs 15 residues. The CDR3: CASSYRALVSGELFF.

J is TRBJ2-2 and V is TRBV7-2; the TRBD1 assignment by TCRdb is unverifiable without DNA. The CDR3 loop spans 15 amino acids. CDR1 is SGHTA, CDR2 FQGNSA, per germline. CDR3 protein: CASSAGLIYSGELFF.

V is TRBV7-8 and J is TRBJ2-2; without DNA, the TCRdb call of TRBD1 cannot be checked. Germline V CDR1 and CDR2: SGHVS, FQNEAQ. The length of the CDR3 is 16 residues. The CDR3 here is CASSLVGQGNTGELFF.

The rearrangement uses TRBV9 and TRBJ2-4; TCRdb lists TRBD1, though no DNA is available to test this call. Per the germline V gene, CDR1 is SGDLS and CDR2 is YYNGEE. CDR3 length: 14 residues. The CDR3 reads CASSVDQWGNIQYF.

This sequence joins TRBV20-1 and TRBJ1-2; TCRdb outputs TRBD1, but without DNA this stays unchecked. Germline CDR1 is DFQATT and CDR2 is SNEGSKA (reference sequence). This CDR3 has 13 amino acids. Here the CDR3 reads CSAPDRFNYGYTF.

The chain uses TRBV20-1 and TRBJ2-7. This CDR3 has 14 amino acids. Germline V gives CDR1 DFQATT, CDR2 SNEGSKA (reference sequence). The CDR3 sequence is CSARPTGFSYEQYF.

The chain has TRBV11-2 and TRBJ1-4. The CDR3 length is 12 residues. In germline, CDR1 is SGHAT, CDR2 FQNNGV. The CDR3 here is CASSPPAGRLFF.

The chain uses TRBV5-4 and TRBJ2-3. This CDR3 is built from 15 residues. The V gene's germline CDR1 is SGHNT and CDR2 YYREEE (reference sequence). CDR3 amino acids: CASSLGLNGVDTQYF. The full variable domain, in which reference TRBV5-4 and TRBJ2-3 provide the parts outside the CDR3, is ETGVTQSPTHLIKTRGQQVTLRCSSQSGHNTVSWYQQALGQGPQFIFQYYREEENGRGNFPPRFSGLQFPNYSSELNVNALELDDSALYLCASSLGLNGVDTQYFGPGTRLTVL.

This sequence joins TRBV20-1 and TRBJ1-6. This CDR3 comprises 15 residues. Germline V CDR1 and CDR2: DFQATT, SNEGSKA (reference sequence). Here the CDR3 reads CSASASRAQNSPLHF.

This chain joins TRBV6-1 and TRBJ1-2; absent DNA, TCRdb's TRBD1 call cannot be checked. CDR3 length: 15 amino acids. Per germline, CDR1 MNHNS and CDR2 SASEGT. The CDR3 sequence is CASSPPRTGVYGYTF.

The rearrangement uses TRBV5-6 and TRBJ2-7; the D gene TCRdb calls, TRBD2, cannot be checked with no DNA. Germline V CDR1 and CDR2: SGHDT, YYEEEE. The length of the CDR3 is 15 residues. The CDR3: CASSLLASPSYEQYF.

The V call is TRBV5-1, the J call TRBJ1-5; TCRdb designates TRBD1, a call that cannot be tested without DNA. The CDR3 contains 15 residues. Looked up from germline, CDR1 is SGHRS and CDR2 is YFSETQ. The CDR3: CASSSTGDGNQPQHF.

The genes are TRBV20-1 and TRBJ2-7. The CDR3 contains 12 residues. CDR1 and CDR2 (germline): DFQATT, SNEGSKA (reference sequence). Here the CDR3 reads CSARFGFWEQYF.

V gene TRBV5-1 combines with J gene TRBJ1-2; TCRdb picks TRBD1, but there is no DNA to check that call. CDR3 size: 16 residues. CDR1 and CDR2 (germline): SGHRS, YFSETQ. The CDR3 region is CASSLDGQGIFDGYTF.

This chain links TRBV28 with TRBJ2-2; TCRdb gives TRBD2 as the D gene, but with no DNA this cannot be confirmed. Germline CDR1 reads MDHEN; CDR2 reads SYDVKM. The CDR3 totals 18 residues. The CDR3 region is CASSRSGLAGGHTGELFF.

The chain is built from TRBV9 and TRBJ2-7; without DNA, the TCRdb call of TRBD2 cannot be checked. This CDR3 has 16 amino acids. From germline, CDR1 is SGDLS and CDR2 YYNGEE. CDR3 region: CASSPGGTPTAYEQYF.